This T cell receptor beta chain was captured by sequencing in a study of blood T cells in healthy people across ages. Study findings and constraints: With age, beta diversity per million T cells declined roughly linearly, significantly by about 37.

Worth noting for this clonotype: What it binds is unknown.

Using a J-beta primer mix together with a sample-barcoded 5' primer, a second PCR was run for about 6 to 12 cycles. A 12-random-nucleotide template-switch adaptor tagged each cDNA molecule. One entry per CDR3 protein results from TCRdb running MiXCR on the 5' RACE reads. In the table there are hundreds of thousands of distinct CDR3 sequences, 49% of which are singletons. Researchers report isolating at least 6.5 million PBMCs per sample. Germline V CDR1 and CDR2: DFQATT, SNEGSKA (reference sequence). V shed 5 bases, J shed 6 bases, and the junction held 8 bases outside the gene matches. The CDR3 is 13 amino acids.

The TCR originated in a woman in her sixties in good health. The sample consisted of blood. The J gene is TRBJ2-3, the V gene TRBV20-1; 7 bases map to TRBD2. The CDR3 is CSAAVWGGDTQYF. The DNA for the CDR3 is TGCAGTGCTGCCGTTTGGGGGGGGGATACGCAGTATTTT.